This entry lists 8 T cell receptor beta chains sequenced from one sample in a study of cytomegalovirus exposure and HLA in healthy donors. TCRdb keeps only in-frame clones here, not all; method: immunoSEQ multiplex PCR. The sample consists of around 66,000 clones, 95% to 97% of them appearing once. Specimen: PBMCs. These receptors all come from a woman aged 18-30 years in good health and CMV-seropositive.

This rearrangement joins TRBV28 to TRBJ2-7; TRBD1 matches 8 bases. V lost 4 bases to trimming and J lost 0 bases; unmatched junction nucleotides: 8. CDR3 size: 16 residues. CDR1 is MDHEN, CDR2 SYDVKM, per germline. As DNA, the CDR3 is TGTGCCAGCAGTTCGCCAGGGGGCGGGATCTCCTACGAGCAGTACTTC. Translation gives CASSSPGGGISYEQYF.

The rearrangement uses TRBV11-1 and TRBJ2-1; 11 bases map to TRBD2. J gave up 8 bases and V 3 bases, and 6 bases lay outside the gene matches. The CDR3 contains 15 residues. CDR1 and CDR2 from the germline V gene are SGHAT and FQDESV (reference sequence). CDR3 nucleotides: TGTGCCAGCAGCTTCGGGACTAGCGGCTTCGATGAGCAGTTCTTC. Translating it yields CASSFGTSGFDEQFF.

This sequence joins TRBV14 and TRBJ2-5; 10 positions match TRBD2. There are 16 residues in the CDR3. Germline V lookup: CDR1 SGHDN, CDR2 FVKESK. Unmatched junction bases numbered 6, after V lost 3 bases and J lost 2 bases. CDR3: CASSHRTSGAQETQYF. The DNA for the CDR3 is TGTGCCAGCAGCCACCGGACTAGCGGAGCTCAAGAGACCCAGTACTTC.

The genes are TRBV10-3 and TRBJ2-1, with 8 nucleotides matching TRBD2. The CDR3 length is 19 residues. Germline V gives CDR1 ENHRY, CDR2 SYGVKD. After removal of 3 bases from V and 7 bases from J, the junction contained 20 bases not matched to a gene. The CDR3 loop is CAISEQGVSGTFVPNEQFF. Written as DNA, the CDR3 is TGTGCCATCAGTGAACAAGGGGTTAGCGGGACCTTTGTCCCAAATGAGCAGTTCTTC.

The genes are TRBV10-1 and TRBJ2-1; 7 positions agree with TRBD2. The CDR3 spans 16 residues. CDR1 is WNHNN and CDR2 is SYGVQD in the germline V gene (reference sequence). Trimming took 0 bases from V and 3 from J; bases not matched to a gene: 5. CDR3 region: CASSESLAASYNEQFF. The CDR3 DNA sequence: TGCGCCAGCAGTGAGTCGCTAGCGGCCAGCTACAATGAGCAGTTCTTC.

The gene calls are TRBV18 and TRBJ2-7; 8 bases are shared with TRBD2. The CDR3 is 16 amino acids. The germline gives CDR1 KGHSH, CDR2 LQKENI. J gave up 2 bases and V 3 bases, and 9 bases lay outside the gene matches. The DNA for the CDR3 is TGTGCCAGCTCACCGGCGGGGGGAGGGTTCACCTACGAGCAGTACTTC. Amino acids: CASSPAGGGFTYEQYF.

V usage is TRBV15 and J usage is TRBJ2-7, with D possibly TRBD2 on 6 matching bases. Trimming stripped 6 bases from V and 3 bases from J, with 15 bases between. The CDR3 loop spans 14 amino acids. From germline, CDR1 is LNHNV and CDR2 YYDKDF (reference sequence). The CDR3 region has the DNA TGTGCCACCAGTCTCCGTGGCGGGAACTACGAGCAGTACTTC. Its translation: CATSLRGGNYEQYF.

The chain carries TRBV5-4 and TRBJ2-1; TRBD2 matches 13 bases. Germline-derived CDR1 and CDR2 are SGHNT and YYREEE (reference sequence). The CDR3 sequence is 18 residues long. J lost 0 bases, V lost 3 bases, and 6 bases had no gene match. The CDR3 nucleotides read TGTGCCAGCAGCTCGGGGACTAGCGGGACAAGCTCCTACAATGAGCAGTTCTTC. This encodes CASSSGTSGTSSYNEQFF.